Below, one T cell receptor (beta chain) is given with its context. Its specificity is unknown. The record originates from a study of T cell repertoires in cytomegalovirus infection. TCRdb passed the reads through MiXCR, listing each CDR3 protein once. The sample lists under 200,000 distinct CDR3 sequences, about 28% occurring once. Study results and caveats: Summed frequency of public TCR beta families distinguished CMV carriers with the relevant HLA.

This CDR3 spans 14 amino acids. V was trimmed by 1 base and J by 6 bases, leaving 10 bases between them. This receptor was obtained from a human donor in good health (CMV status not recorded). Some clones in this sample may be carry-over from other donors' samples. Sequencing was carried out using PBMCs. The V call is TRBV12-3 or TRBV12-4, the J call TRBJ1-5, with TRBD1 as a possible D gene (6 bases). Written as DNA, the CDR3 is TGTGCCAGCAGTTTAGGGGGGGGCCTTCAGCCCCAGCATTTT. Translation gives CASSLGGGLQPQHF.